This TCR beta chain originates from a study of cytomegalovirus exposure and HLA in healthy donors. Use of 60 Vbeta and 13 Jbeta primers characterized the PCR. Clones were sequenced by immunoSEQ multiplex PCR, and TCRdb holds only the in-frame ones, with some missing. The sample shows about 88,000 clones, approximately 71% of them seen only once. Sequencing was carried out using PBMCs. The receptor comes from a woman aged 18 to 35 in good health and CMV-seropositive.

The CDR3 region has the DNA TGCGCCAGCAGCTCGGGTCGGGACAGTAAATACAATGAGCAGTTCTTC. This sequence encodes CASSSGRDSKYNEQFF. This rearrangement joins TRBV5-1 to TRBJ2-1, with 7 positions matching TRBD1. Germline V gives CDR1 SGHRS, CDR2 YFSETQ. Losses at the gene ends were 3 bases for V and 4 bases for J; bases not matched to a gene: 10. The CDR3 runs 16 residues.